This T cell receptor beta chain emerged from a study of molecular identifiers for immune sequencing clone quantification. Broader study findings: Detecting spiked Jurkat TCR RNA from one cell among about a million naive cells was reportedly possible. Over 98% of effector molecules, but under 1% in naive cells, were held by clones with more than 20 RNA copies.

On this clonotype itself: Antigen specificity is unknown. It may be a read error: a sequence one base away is much more abundant.

Bulk TCR libraries used previously described methods and listed TCR primers. TCRdb independently ran MiXCR on the PCR reads; one entry per CDR3 protein. The sample records under 600,000 distinct CDR3 sequences, 20% to 25% being singletons. The CDR3 runs 15 residues. Germline CDR1 and CDR2: SGHDT and YYEEEE. Trimming stripped 4 bases from V and 3 bases from J, with 17 bases between. The receptor comes from a human donor in good health. Some libraries in this study had Jurkat cell RNA spiked in. The sequenced material came from naive CD8+ T cells from blood, with Jurkat cell RNA spiked in. The sample's subset: FACS-sorted CD8+CD4-CCR7+CD45RA+ naive T cells. The J gene is TRBJ2-7, the V gene TRBV5-6; D is possibly TRBD1 (5 bases). CDR3 in amino acids: CASSASQGIVYEQYF. The CDR3 nucleotides read TGTGCCAGCAGCGCGAGTCAGGGTATTGTCTACGAGCAGTACTTC.